The source of this T cell receptor beta chain is a study of blood T cell repertoires in COVID-19. For the study at large: The samples span acute and convalescent COVID-19 from the United States, Italy and Spain. T cells, B-cell-depleted T cells, or PBMCs provided the cDNA or gDNA that served as material.

Clones were sequenced by immunoSEQ multiplex PCR, and TCRdb holds only the in-frame ones, with some missing. The sample has some 260,000 clones, roughly 88% seen once; the top ten hold approximately 6%. V lost 1 base and J lost 3, with 12 bases in between. The length of the CDR3 is 15 residues. CDR1 SGHDN and CDR2 FVKESK come from the germline V gene. Seattle patients were enrolled during active infection and followed longitudinally. The sequencing input was peripheral blood. The receptor's source is a woman under 40 with COVID-19, enrolled during active disease. The rearrangement uses TRBV14 and TRBJ1-2; no definite D call. The CDR3 nucleotides read TGTGCCAGCAGCCAAGCTGAGGGTTTATACTATGGCTACACCTTC. This encodes CASSQAEGLYYGYTF.